These 21 T cell receptor beta chains came from one sample sequenced in a study of CD8 T cells in ankylosing spondylitis (dated by TCRdb to about 2017). No antigens are known for them. Library preparation employed 5' RACE. Sequencing was performed on an Illumina HiSeq 2500. The public reads were quality trimmed at Q25 with fastp and then assembled into clones with MiXCR by TCRdb, keeping productive beta chains. Every entry covers one CDR3 protein and lists the most common genes and DNA from its rows. Present in this sample are under 950,000 distinct CDR3 sequences, roughly 19% of which were seen just once. About a fifth of the sample comes from the top ten. Here is what the overall study found, with its caveats: A TCR beta motif made up of several highly homologous amino acid variants appeared to be characteristic of blood from ankylosing spondylitis patients.

The specimen was blood, either unsorted or a sorted T cell fraction (not recorded which). These receptors came from a male donor with ankylosing spondylitis.

V usage is TRBV6-2 or TRBV6-3 and J usage is TRBJ1-2; D possibly corresponds to TRBD1 (5 bases). Germline V lookup: CDR1 MNHEY, CDR2 SVGEGT. V was cut by 0 bases and J by 1 base, with 12 bases left in between. There are 16 residues in the CDR3. The CDR3 protein is CASSYSSRTLNYGYTF. The CDR3 DNA reads as TGTGCCAGCAGTTACTCGAGTCGGACACTTAACTATGGCTACACCTTC.

The table lists this clonotype with a few counts. The V and J genes are TRBV20-1 and TRBJ2-7; TRBD1 might be the D (8 bases). CDR3 size: 15 residues. Germline values: CDR1 DFQATT, CDR2 SNEGSKA (reference sequence). V was cut by 4 bases and J by 0 bases, with 16 bases left in between. CDR3: CSAILHRGGSYEQYF. The CDR3, as DNA: TGCAGTGCTATCCTTCACAGGGGGGGCTCCTACGAGCAGTACTTC.

The genes are TRBV4-1 and TRBJ2-1, with 7 positions matching TRBD2. In germline, CDR1 is MGHRA, CDR2 YSYEKL. The CDR3 loop spans 16 amino acids. The J segment lost 7 bases and the V segment lost 3 bases, leaving 12 bases of the junction unmatched. CDR3 sequence (DNA): TGCGCCAGCAGCCAGGTCGGTAACGGGGGGAAAAATGAGCAGTTCTTC. Residues: CASSQVGNGGKNEQFF.

This chain links TRBV9 with TRBJ2-1; possible D gene TRBD2, 5 bases. This CDR3 is built from 16 residues. Between the trimmed V and J ends, which lost 0 bases and 4 bases, there was a span of 14 bases. Germline-derived CDR1 and CDR2 are SGDLS and YYNGEE. In DNA, the CDR3 is TGTGCCAGCAGCGTAGAGGCTAGCAGACTGTACAATGAGCAGTTCTTC. Its protein is CASSVEASRLYNEQFF. Together with reference TRBV9 and TRBJ2-1, the CDR3 gives the full variable domain: DSGVTQTPKHLITATGQRVTLRCSPRSGDLSVYWYQQSLDQGLQFLIQYYNGEERAKGNILERFSAQQFPDLHSELNLSSLELGDSALYFCASSVEASRLYNEQFFGPGTRLTVL.

This clonotype occurred a few times. The V gene is TRBV10-3, the J gene TRBJ1-1; unclear D gene. The CDR3 sequence is 15 residues long. Germline assignment: CDR1 ENHRY and CDR2 SYGVKD. With 9 bases removed from V and 0 bases from J, the gap between germline ends came to 17 bases. In DNA form, the CDR3 reads TGTGCCATAAAGGCCTATCCCTCGATGAACACTGAAGCTTTCTTT. Amino acid sequence: CAIKAYPSMNTEAFF.

The V and J genes are TRBV20-1 and TRBJ2-7, with TRBD1 identical over 7 bases. The CDR3 has 19 residues. Germline CDR1 is DFQATT and CDR2 is SNEGSKA (reference sequence). The J segment lost 2 bases and the V segment lost 0 bases, leaving 19 bases of the junction unmatched. CDR3 bases: TGCAGTGCTAGAGATCTACGGGGCAGGGGGAGTACAAGGACCTACGAGCAGTACTTC. Amino acid sequence: CSARDLRGRGSTRTYEQYF.

Only a few counts were recorded for this clonotype. The genes are TRBV7-8 and TRBJ1-3; 7 bases line up with TRBD1. The CDR3 is 15 amino acids. Trimming at V came to 5 bases and at J to 2 bases, leaving 6 bases not matched to a gene. Germline loops: CDR1 SGHVS, CDR2 FQNEAQ. CDR3 sequence (DNA): TGTGCCAGCAGCCTCCCAGGGGGACCTGGAAACACCATATATTTT. Encoded protein: CASSLPGGPGNTIYF.

This chain links TRBV3-1 with TRBJ1-1, with D hard to call. Trimming removed 1 base at V and 5 bases at J, with 8 bases between. This CDR3 has 13 amino acids. Per germline, CDR1 LGHDT and CDR2 YNNKEL (reference sequence). CDR3 in DNA: TGTGCCAGCAGCCAAGCCCCCTCGACTGAAGCTTTCTTT. It specifies CASSQAPSTEAFF.

This chain joins TRBV9 and TRBJ2-3, with D unresolved. The V end lost 2 bases, the J end lost 2 bases, and 12 bases lay between the germline ends. Germline V gene sequence: CDR1 SGDLS, CDR2 YYNGEE. This CDR3 region has 15 residues. The CDR3 DNA reads as TGTGCCAGCAGCGTCCTTTCAACTGCCACAGATACGCAGTATTTT. Translation gives CASSVLSTATDTQYF.

The sample holds a few counts of this clonotype. CDR3 in DNA: TGTGCCAGCAGGGACCGGGACTCTTTCAACCGGGAGCTGTTTTTT. Protein sequence: CASRDRDSFNRELFF. This chain links TRBV6-1 with TRBJ2-2, with TRBD2 as a possible D gene (6 bases). The V and J ends lost 6 bases and 9 bases respectively, with 20 bases between them. The germline V gene has CDR1 MNHNS and CDR2 SASEGT. CDR3 size: 15 residues.

The table lists this clonotype with a few counts. This sequence joins TRBV29-1 and TRBJ2-1; D is tentatively TRBD1 or TRBD2 (5 bases each). CDR3 length equals 16 residues. The V end was cut by 3 bases, the J end by 1 base, with 16 bases between. The germline V gene has CDR1 SQVTM and CDR2 ANQGSEA. Here the CDR3 reads CSVEEGTRTSYNEQFF. The CDR3 nucleotides are TGCAGCGTTGAGGAAGGGACCAGAACATCCTACAATGAGCAGTTCTTC.

This clonotype was seen a handful of times. V is TRBV18 and J is TRBJ2-5, with D unresolved. There are 14 residues in the CDR3. Trimming removed 3 bases at V and 2 bases at J, with 10 bases between. Germline values: CDR1 KGHSH, CDR2 LQKENI. The CDR3 sequence is CASSPKTGQETQYF. The CDR3 DNA reads TGTGCCAGCTCACCCAAGACGGGTCAAGAGACCCAGTACTTC.

J is TRBJ2-5 and V is TRBV5-1, with D tentatively TRBD2 (5 bases). Germline loops: CDR1 SGHRS, CDR2 YFSETQ. The ends were cut back, 6 bases at V and 3 bases at J, with 15 bases in the middle. The CDR3 runs 14 residues. The CDR3 loop is CASTGPSGEETQYF. The CDR3 nucleotides read TGCGCCAGCACGGGCCCTTCCGGGGAAGAGACCCAGTACTTC.

This chain links TRBV3-1 with TRBJ2-2, with 7 bases aligning to TRBD2. CDR3 length: 15 residues. V lost 6 bases to trimming and J lost 6 bases; unmatched junction nucleotides: 10. Germline V gives CDR1 LGHDT, CDR2 YNNKEL (reference sequence). CDR3 residues: CASSQRDGRPGELFF. DNA for the CDR3: TGTGCCAGCAGTCAGCGGGACGGCCGACCCGGGGAGCTGTTTTTT.

This clonotype was seen a few times. V gene TRBV7-3 combines with J gene TRBJ2-1; possibly TRBD1 or TRBD2 for D (5 bases each). Germline CDR1 is SGHTA and CDR2 is FQGTGA. The CDR3 contains 15 residues. Trimming stripped 3 bases from V and 8 bases from J, with 17 bases between. CDR3 in DNA: TGTGCCAGCAGCTTCGTTGGGGCCGGGGTGGATGAGCAGTTCTTC. Its protein product is CASSFVGAGVDEQFF. The variable domain in full, completed from reference TRBV7-3 and TRBJ2-1, reads GAGVSQTPSNKVTEKGKYVELRCDPISGHTALYWYRQSLGQGPEFLIYFQGTGAADDSGLPNDRFFAVRPEGSVSTLKIQRTERGDSAVYLCASSFVGAGVDEQFFGPGTRLTVL.

The table lists this clonotype with a few counts. The chain carries TRBV29-1 and TRBJ2-3, with D unclear. CDR1 is SQVTM and CDR2 is ANQGSEA in the germline V gene. V was trimmed by 2 bases and J by 2 bases, leaving 8 bases between them. The CDR3 loop spans 13 amino acids. CDR3 protein: CSVEKLNTDTQYF. In DNA form, the CDR3 reads TGCAGCGTTGAAAAGCTAAACACAGATACGCAGTATTTT.

This clonotype showed up just a few times. The V gene is TRBV20-1, the J gene TRBJ1-6; 7 nucleotides agree with TRBD1. The CDR3 length is 20 residues. CDR1 is DFQATT, CDR2 SNEGSKA, per germline (reference sequence). Trimming removed 3 bases from V and 0 bases from J; junction bases left unmatched: 17. In nucleotides, the CDR3 is TGCAGTGCTAGGATTACGGACGGACAGGCCCTTAGCTCCTATAATTCACCCCTCCACTTT. Its translation is CSARITDGQALSSYNSPLHF.

The chain links TRBV13 to TRBJ2-1, with 10 bases aligning to TRBD1. The ends lost 0 bases at V and 8 bases at J; junction bases unmatched: 7. The CDR3 is 16 residues long. Germline lookup yields CDR1 PRHDT and CDR2 FYEKMQ (reference sequence). The CDR3 spells CASSLGGGQGFHEQFF. The CDR3 coding sequence is TGTGCCAGCAGCTTAGGTGGGGGACAGGGGTTCCATGAGCAGTTCTTC. Full variable domain (rest looked up from reference TRBV13 and TRBJ2-1): AAGVIQSPRHLIKEKRETATLKCYPIPRHDTVYWYQQGPGQDPQFLISFYEKMQSDKGSIPDRFSAQQFSDYHSELNMSSLELGDSALYFCASSLGGGQGFHEQFFGPGTRLTVL.

A few counts support this clonotype. The chain links TRBV7-2 to TRBJ2-7; unclear D gene. Germline V gives CDR1 SGHTA, CDR2 FQGNSA. Trimming stripped 1 base from V and 1 base from J, with 14 bases between. The CDR3 is 16 amino acids. This chain's CDR3 is CASSLEGLAASYEQYF. CDR3 nucleotides: TGTGCCAGCAGCTTAGAGGGCCTGGCAGCATCCTACGAGCAGTACTTC.

The rearrangement links TRBV5-6 to TRBJ2-6, with no clear D. Trimming removed 0 bases from V and 2 bases from J, with 6 bases in between. The germline CDR1 and CDR2 sequences are SGHDT and YYEEEE. This CDR3 is 15 amino acids long. The DNA for the CDR3 is TGTGCCAGCAGCTTGGTAGCTGCTGGGGCCAACGTCCTGACTTTC. As protein: CASSLVAAGANVLTF.

This clonotype was counted a single time. The genes are TRBV5-1 and TRBJ2-2, with 8 bases fitting TRBD1. The germline gives CDR1 SGHRS, CDR2 YFSETQ. The ends lost 2 bases at V and 5 bases at J; junction bases unmatched: 11. The CDR3 extends over 17 amino acids. The CDR3 DNA reads as TGCGCCAGCAGCTTCCGACAGGGGTCCTGGACTACCGGGGAGCTGTTTTTT. This encodes CASSFRQGSWTTGELFF.